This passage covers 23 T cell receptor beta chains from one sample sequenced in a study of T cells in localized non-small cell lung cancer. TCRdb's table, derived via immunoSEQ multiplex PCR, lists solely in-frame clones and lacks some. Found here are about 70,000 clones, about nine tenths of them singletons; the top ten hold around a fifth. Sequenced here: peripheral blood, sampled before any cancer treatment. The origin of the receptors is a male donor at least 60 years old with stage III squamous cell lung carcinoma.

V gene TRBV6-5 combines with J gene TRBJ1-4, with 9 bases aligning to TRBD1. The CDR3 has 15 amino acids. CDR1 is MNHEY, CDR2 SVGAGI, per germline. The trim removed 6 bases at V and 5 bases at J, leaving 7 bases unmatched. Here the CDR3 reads CASRSPGTGNEKLFF. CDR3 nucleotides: TGTGCCAGCAGAAGCCCGGGGACAGGGAATGAAAAACTGTTTTTT.

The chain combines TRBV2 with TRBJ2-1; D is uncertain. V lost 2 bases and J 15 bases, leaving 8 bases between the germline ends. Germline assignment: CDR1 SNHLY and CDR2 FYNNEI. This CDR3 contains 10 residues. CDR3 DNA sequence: TGTGCCAGCAGTGAAAGTGGGGTGTTCTTC. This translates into CASSESGVFF.

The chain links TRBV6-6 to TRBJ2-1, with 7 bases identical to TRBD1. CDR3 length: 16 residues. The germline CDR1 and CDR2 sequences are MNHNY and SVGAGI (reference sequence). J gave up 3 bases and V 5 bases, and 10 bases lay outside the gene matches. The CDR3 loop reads CASSPDRPRDYNEQFF. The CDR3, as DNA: TGTGCCAGCAGTCCGGACAGGCCAAGGGACTACAATGAGCAGTTCTTC.

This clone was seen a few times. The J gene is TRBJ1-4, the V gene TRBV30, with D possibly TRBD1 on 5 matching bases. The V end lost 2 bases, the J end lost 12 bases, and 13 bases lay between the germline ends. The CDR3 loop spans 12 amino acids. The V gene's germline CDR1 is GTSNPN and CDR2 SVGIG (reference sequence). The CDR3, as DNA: TGTGCCTGGAGTAGCAGGGTTGGGGAACTGTTTTTT. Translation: CAWSSRVGELFF.

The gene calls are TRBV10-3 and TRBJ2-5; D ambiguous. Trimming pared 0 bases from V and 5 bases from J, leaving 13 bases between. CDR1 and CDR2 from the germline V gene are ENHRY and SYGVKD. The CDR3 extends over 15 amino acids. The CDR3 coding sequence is TGTGCCATCAGTGAGTCGGACGCCGGGCGGGAGACCCAGTACTTC. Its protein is CAISESDAGRETQYF.

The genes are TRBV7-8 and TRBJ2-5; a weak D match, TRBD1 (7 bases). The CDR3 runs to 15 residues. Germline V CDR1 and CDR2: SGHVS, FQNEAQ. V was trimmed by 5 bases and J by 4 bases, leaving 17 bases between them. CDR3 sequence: CASSPGQGGGETQYF. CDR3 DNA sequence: TGTGCCAGCAGCCCAGGCCAGGGGGGTGGAGAGACCCAGTACTTC.

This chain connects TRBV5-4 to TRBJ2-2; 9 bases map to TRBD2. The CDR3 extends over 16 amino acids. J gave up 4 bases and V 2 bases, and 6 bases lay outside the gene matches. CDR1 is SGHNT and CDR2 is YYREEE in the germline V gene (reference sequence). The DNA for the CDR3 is TGTGCCAGCAGCTTCGGAGGCGGGGGGGCCACCGGGGAGCTGTTTTTT. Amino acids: CASSFGGGGATGELFF.

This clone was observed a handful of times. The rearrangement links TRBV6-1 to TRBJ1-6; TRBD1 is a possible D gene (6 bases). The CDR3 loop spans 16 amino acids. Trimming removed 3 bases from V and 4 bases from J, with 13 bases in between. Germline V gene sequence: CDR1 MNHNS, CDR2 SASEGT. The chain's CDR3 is CASSEDKDSYNSPLHF. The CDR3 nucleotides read TGTGCCAGCAGTGAGGATAAGGACAGTTATAATTCACCCCTCCACTTT.

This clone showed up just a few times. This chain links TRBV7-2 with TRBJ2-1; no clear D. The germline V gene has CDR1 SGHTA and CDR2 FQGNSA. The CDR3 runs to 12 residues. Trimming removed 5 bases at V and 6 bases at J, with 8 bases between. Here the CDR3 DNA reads TGTGCCAGCAGCCAACCGGGCAATGAGCAGTTCTTC. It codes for CASSQPGNEQFF. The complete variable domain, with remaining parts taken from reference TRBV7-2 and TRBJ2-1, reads GAGVSQSPSNKVTEKGKDVELRCDPISGHTALYWYRQSLGQGLEFLIYFQGNSAPDKSGLPSDRFSAERTGGSVSTLTIQRTQQEDSAVYLCASSQPGNEQFFGPGTRLTVL.

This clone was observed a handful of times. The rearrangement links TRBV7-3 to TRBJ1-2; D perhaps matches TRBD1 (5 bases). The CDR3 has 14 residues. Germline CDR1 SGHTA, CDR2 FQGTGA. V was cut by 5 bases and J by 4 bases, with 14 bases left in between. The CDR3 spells CASSPRGGGYGYTF. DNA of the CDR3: TGTGCCAGCAGCCCCCGTGGGGGGGGCTATGGCTACACCTTC.

The CDR3 loop reads CASSFLWSGVLFF. CDR3 bases: TGTGCCAGCAGCTTCTTATGGTCGGGCGTGCTGTTTTTT. This chain links TRBV7-8 with TRBJ2-2; D is undetermined. The germline gives CDR1 SGHVS, CDR2 FQNEAQ. V shed 3 bases and J shed 13 bases, with 15 bases lying between them. The CDR3 has 13 amino acids. The whole variable domain, filled in from reference TRBV7-8 and TRBJ2-2, reads GAGVSQSPRYKVAKRGQDVALRCDPISGHVSLFWYQQALGQGPEFLTYFQNEAQLDKSGLPSDRFFAERPEGSVSTLKIQRTQQEDSAVYLCASSFLWSGVLFFGEGSRLTVL.

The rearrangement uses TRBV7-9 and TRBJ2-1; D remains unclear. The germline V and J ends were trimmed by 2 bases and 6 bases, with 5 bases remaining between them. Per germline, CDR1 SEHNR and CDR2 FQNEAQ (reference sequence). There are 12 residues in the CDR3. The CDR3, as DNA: TGTGCCAGCAGCTTATTGGTCAATGAGCAGTTCTTC. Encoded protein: CASSLLVNEQFF.

CDR3 region: CASSPRDRDTEAFF. The CDR3 DNA reads as TGTGCCAGTAGTCCCCGGGACAGGGACACTGAAGCTTTCTTT. The rearrangement uses TRBV19 and TRBJ1-1, with 9 bases that match TRBD1. Germline loops: CDR1 LNHDA, CDR2 SQIVND (reference sequence). The CDR3 has 14 residues. V shed 5 bases, J shed 3 bases, and the junction held 4 bases outside the gene matches.

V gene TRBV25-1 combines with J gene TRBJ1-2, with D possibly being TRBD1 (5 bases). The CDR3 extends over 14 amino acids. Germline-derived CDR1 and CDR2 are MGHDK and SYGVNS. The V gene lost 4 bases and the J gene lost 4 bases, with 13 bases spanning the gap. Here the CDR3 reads CASSAGPLTYGYTF. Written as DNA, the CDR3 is TGTGCCAGCAGTGCGGGACCGTTAACCTATGGCTACACCTTC.

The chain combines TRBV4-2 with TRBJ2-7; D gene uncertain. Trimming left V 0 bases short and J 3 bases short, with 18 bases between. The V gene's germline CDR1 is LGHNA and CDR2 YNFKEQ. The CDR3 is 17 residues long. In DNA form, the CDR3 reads TGTGCCAGCAGCCAAGATGGGGAACTACTCATAAACTACGAGCAGTACGTC. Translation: CASSQDGELLINYEQYV.

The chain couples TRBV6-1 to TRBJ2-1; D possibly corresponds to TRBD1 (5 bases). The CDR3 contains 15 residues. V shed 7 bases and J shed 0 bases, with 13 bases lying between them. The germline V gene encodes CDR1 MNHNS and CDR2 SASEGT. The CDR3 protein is CASIGHTSSYNEQFF. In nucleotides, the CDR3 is TGTGCCAGCATAGGACACACGAGCTCCTACAATGAGCAGTTCTTC.

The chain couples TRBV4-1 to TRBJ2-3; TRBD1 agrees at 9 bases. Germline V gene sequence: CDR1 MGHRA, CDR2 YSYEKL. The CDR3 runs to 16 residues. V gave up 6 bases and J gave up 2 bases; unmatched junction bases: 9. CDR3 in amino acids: CASSRGQGMVTDTQYF. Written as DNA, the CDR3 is TGCGCCAGCAGTCGGGGACAGGGTATGGTCACAGATACGCAGTATTTT.

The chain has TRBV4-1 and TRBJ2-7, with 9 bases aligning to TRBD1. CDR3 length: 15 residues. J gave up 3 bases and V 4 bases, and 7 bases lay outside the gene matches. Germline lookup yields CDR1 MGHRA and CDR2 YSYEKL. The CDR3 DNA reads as TGCGCCAGCAGCCCAGGGACAGGGCCGGGCTACGAGCAGTACTTC. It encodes CASSPGTGPGYEQYF.

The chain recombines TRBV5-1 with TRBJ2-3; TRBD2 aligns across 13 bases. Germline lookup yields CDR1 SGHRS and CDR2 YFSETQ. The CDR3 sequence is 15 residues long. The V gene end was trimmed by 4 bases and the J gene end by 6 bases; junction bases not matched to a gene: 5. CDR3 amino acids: CASSRTSGGRDTQYF. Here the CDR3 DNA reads TGCGCCAGCAGCAGGACTAGCGGGGGAAGGGATACGCAGTATTTT.

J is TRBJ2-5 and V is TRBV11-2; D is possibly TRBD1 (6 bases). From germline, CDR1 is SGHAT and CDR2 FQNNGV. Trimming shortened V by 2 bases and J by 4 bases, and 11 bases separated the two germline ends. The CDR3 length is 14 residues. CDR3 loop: CASSLNTGSETQYF. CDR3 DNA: TGTGCCAGCAGCTTAAACACAGGGTCAGAGACCCAGTACTTC.

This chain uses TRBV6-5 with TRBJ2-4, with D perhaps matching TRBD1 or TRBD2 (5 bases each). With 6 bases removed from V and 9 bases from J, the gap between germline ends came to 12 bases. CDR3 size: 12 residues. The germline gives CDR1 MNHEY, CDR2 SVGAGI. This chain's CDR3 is CASRGPWGIQYF. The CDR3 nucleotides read TGTGCCAGCAGGGGACCGTGGGGCATTCAGTACTTC.

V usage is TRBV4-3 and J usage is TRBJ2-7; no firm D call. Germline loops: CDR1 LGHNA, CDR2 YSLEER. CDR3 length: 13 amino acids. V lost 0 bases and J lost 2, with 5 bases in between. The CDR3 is CASSQDVTYEQYF. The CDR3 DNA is TGCGCCAGCAGCCAAGACGTGACCTACGAGCAGTACTTC.

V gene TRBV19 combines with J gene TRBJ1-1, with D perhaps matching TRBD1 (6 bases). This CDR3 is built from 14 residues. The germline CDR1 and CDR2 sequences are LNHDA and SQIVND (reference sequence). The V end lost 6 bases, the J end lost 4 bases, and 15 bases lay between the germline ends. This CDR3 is CASRFGGQGTEAFF. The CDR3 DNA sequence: TGTGCCAGTAGATTTGGGGGGCAGGGCACTGAAGCTTTCTTT.